Reported below is one T cell receptor (beta chain). No antigen is known for it. The data belong to a study of CD8+ T cells in alopecia areata. Study-wide context: It was oral tofacitinib, at 5 to 10 mg twice daily, that treated patients received. The study, taken as a whole, reports: Normal skin contains resident alphabeta T cells, and these are also sequenced in scalp samples.

Treatment given: oral pan-JAK inhibitor, 5-10 mg twice daily. It was cDNA, reverse transcribed from extracted RNA, that served as the sequencing template. This table comes from immunoSEQ multiplex PCR, and its TCRdb copy is limited to in-frame clones, with some not included. The table has around 270,000 clones, roughly 60% seen once. The CDR3 runs to 14 residues. Germline V lookup: CDR1 SQVTM, CDR2 ANQGSEA. The junction had 8 bases not matched to a gene; V was cut back by 5 bases and J by 3 bases. The gene calls are TRBV29-1 and TRBJ2-5; 8 nucleotides agree with TRBD1. This clonotype was sampled from a human donor with alopecia areata. Sample: CD4+ T cells sorted from blood, taken at week 24, from a patient treated with tofacitinib. Written as DNA, the CDR3 is TGCAGCGTTTTCGGCTTGGACAGGGAAGAGACCCAGTACTTC. It encodes CSVFGLDREETQYF.